This T cell receptor (beta chain) comes out of a study of regulatory T cells in long-lasting Graves disease. This clonotype has at least ten counts. The antigen remains undetermined. CDR3-region Arm-PCR and iRepertoire HTBI primers produced the TCR beta libraries. TCRdb re-called the multiplex PCR reads with MiXCR, one entry per CDR3 protein. Seen here are hundreds of thousands of distinct CDR3 sequences, about 30% observed once, and the top ten hold about 42%. Findings and caveats of the study: Persistent disease preferred TRBV28, TRBJ1-2 and TRBJ2-5; new disease, TRBV20-1 and TRBJ2-1.

The sample's time point: persistent/refractory GD, antithyroid drugs over 5 years with positive TRAb. Preparation of the TCR library used RNA extracted from PBMCs. This CDR3 has 12 residues. Trimming cost V 6 bases and J 5 bases, with 10 bases left between them. The rearrangement links TRBV12-3 or TRBV12-4 to TRBJ1-1, with a tentative D call TRBD1 (5 bases). The receptor's source is a female donor with Graves disease. The starting material was peripheral blood mononuclear cells (PBMCs), obtained when the disease was refractory, from a patient treated with antithyroid drugs. The DNA of the CDR3 is TGTGCCAGCAGGACCCAGGGAACTGAAGCTTTCTTT. Translated, it gives CASRTQGTEAFF.